One sample yielded the 30 T cell receptor beta chains listed below, sequenced in a study of vaccination effects on CD4 cells after COVID-19. With the ViraFEST assay, the study expanded antigen-specific CD4+ T cells using viral peptide pools, then sequenced them. On roughly day 10 of culture, CD4+ T cells were separated out. Vaccine administered to participants consisted of two doses of either BNT162b2 or mRNA-1273. Profiling relied on immunoSEQ multiplex PCR, and the TCRdb table lists in-frame clones only, not all of them. The data hold approximately 61,000 clones, with about 80% observed a single time. Their antigens remain unidentified. The sequences come from CD4+ T cells from PBMCs cultured with HCoV-229E spike peptides, collected after COVID-19 vaccination. The receptors originated from a human donor who received a COVID-19 vaccine.

This chain connects TRBV1 to TRBJ2-3; the table calls TRBD2, which could not be checked here. TRBV1 is given as a pseudogene. This CDR3 spans 17 amino acids. The CDR3: CTSSQATGTPSFDTQYF. The DNA for the CDR3 is TGCACCAGCAGCCAAGCGACCGGGACTCCCAGTTTCGATACGCAGTATTTT.

The rearrangement uses TRBV6-2 or TRBV6-3 and TRBJ2-1; no definite D call. The CDR3 sequence is 13 residues long. Germline V gene data show CDR1 as MNHEY and CDR2 as SVGEGT. Trimming shortened V by 2 bases and J by 4 bases, and 6 bases separated the two germline ends. The CDR3 DNA reads as TGTGCCAGCAGTTACCGTGGGTACAATGAGCAGTTCTTC. This codes for CASSYRGYNEQFF.

The chain carries TRBV19 and TRBJ1-6; TRBD1 is a possible D gene (5 bases). The V end lost 2 bases, the J end lost 6 bases, and 8 bases lay between the germline ends. This CDR3 region has 14 residues. In germline, CDR1 is LNHDA, CDR2 SQIVND (reference sequence). The CDR3 DNA is TGTGCCAGTAGTATAACAGGCGTTAATTCACCCCTCCACTTT. Encoded protein: CASSITGVNSPLHF.

The J gene is TRBJ2-3, the V gene TRBV24-1, with 9 bases matching TRBD2. CDR1 is KGHDR, CDR2 SFDVKD, per germline. The V gene end was trimmed by 9 bases and the J gene end by 2 bases; junction bases not matched to a gene: 5. The CDR3 is 14 amino acids. This CDR3 is CATSLAGITDTQYF. The DNA for the CDR3 is TGTGCCACCTCCCTAGCGGGGATCACAGATACGCAGTATTTT.

The chain carries TRBV28 and TRBJ1-2, with D perhaps TRBD1 (6 bases). There are 14 residues in the CDR3. V lost 5 bases and J 6 bases, leaving 16 bases between the germline ends. Looked up from germline, CDR1 is MDHEN and CDR2 is SYDVKM. The CDR3 DNA reads as TGTGCCAGCAGTCGCAGGGGATTGTTCGATGGCTACACCTTC. This encodes CASSRRGLFDGYTF.

This clone has only a few counts. This chain uses TRBV7-9 with TRBJ1-1, with D perhaps matching TRBD1 (6 bases). V lost 5 bases, J lost 6 bases, and 16 bases lay in between. CDR1 and CDR2 (germline): SEHNR, FQNEAQ (reference sequence). The CDR3 runs 14 residues. CDR3 region: CASSLQDRRSEAFF. CDR3 sequence (DNA): TGTGCCAGCAGCCTACAGGACAGACGTTCTGAAGCTTTCTTT.

This chain connects TRBV12-3 or TRBV12-4 to TRBJ1-5; maybe TRBD1 (6 bases). CDR3 size: 13 residues. V was cut by 6 bases and J by 7 bases, with 13 bases left in between. The CDR3, as DNA: TGTGCCAGCAGCGCCGGTGGGGGCCAGCCCCAGCATTTT. Amino acids: CASSAGGGQPQHF.

The chain is built from TRBV19 and TRBJ1-5, with TRBD1 as a possible D gene (5 bases). V lost 4 bases and J 3 bases, leaving 16 bases between the germline ends. This CDR3 contains 16 residues. In germline, CDR1 is LNHDA, CDR2 SQIVND (reference sequence). The DNA of the CDR3 is TGTGCCAGTAGTACCCGGGACCCCGGAACCAATCAGCCCCAGCATTTT. Its protein product is CASSTRDPGTNQPQHF.

V usage is TRBV11-2 and J usage is TRBJ2-3; the match to TRBD1 covers 8 bases. The CDR3 length is 15 residues. V shed 4 bases, J shed 10 bases, and the junction held 13 bases outside the gene matches. Germline CDR1 reads SGHAT; CDR2 reads FQNNGV. The CDR3 protein is CASSSLPDRASAQYF. The CDR3 nucleotides read TGTGCCAGCAGCTCCCTCCCGGACAGGGCTAGTGCGCAGTATTTT.

The V and J genes are TRBV24-1 and TRBJ1-4; unclear D gene. Germline lookup yields CDR1 KGHDR and CDR2 SFDVKD. The CDR3 contains 13 residues. The ends were cut back, 5 bases at V and 3 bases at J, with 6 bases in the middle. For the CDR3, the DNA is TGTGCCACCAGTGGGTCTCCTAATGAAAAACTGTTTTTT. Translation gives CATSGSPNEKLFF.

The chain links TRBV24-1 to TRBJ2-3, with 9 positions matching TRBD1. Germline assignment: CDR1 KGHDR and CDR2 SFDVKD. J lost 3 bases, V lost 4 bases, and 7 bases had no gene match. The CDR3 runs 16 residues. The CDR3 DNA is TGTGCCACCAGTGAGCCTCCGGGACAGGGTACAGATACGCAGTATTTT. Its translation: CATSEPPGQGTDTQYF.

This chain uses TRBV9 with TRBJ2-7; D call uncertain. The CDR3 spans 13 residues. Germline CDR1 SGDLS, CDR2 YYNGEE. The CDR3 nucleotides read TGTGTTGGGTTAAGACAACTGTACTACGAGCAGTACGTC. Its translation is CVGLRQLYYEQYV.

This chain uses TRBV6-2 or TRBV6-3 with TRBJ1-6; a weak D match, TRBD1 (5 bases). The germline V gene encodes CDR1 MNHEY and CDR2 SVGEGT. This CDR3 is 16 amino acids long. The V end was cut by 2 bases, the J end by 6 bases, with 14 bases between. CDR3 loop: CASSYLRDGGNSPLHF. The CDR3 nucleotides are TGTGCCAGCAGTTACCTCCGGGACGGGGGTAATTCACCCCTCCACTTT.

The J gene is TRBJ1-1, the V gene TRBV18; maybe TRBD1 (6 bases). Trimming cost V 6 bases and J 1 base, with 15 bases left between them. This CDR3 spans 15 amino acids. CDR1 is KGHSH and CDR2 is LQKENI in the germline V gene. In DNA form, the CDR3 reads TGTGCCAGCTCTCCAAGACAGGCCGGGAACACTGAAGCTTTCTTT. Its translation is CASSPRQAGNTEAFF.

This chain joins TRBV7-2 and TRBJ2-1; unclear D gene. The germline V gene encodes CDR1 SGHTA and CDR2 FQGNSA. Trimming removed 3 bases at V and 8 bases at J, with 11 bases between. The CDR3 loop spans 13 amino acids. The CDR3 loop reads CASSFRGNYEQFF. The CDR3 region has the DNA TGTGCCAGCAGCTTTAGAGGCAACTATGAGCAGTTCTTC.

The chain is built from TRBV12-3 or TRBV12-4 and TRBJ1-2; D may be TRBD1 (5 bases). V lost 3 bases to trimming and J lost 8 bases, with 10 bases between them. This CDR3 has 12 residues. Written as DNA, the CDR3 is TGTGCCAGCAGTTTTACGGACACCGGCTACACCTTC. Translated: CASSFTDTGYTF.

The genes are TRBV30 and TRBJ1-1; TRBD1 agrees at 9 bases. The length of the CDR3 is 18 residues. Germline V lookup: CDR1 GTSNPN, CDR2 SVGIG (reference sequence). V was clipped by 2 bases and J by 1 base; unmatched bases: 14. CDR3 in amino acids: CAWSITGTGISRNTEAFF. CDR3 sequence (DNA): TGTGCCTGGAGTATCACCGGGACAGGGATAAGTAGGAACACTGAAGCTTTCTTT.

The chain couples TRBV3-1 (or the pseudogene TRBV3-2) to TRBJ2-5; D remains ambiguous. Trimming shortened V by 0 bases and J by 2 bases, and 7 bases separated the two germline ends. Per germline, CDR1 LGHDT and CDR2 YNNKEL (reference sequence). This CDR3 has 14 amino acids. CDR3 in amino acids: CASSQDPVQETQYF. The CDR3 region has the DNA TGTGCCAGCAGCCAAGACCCCGTACAAGAGACCCAGTACTTC.

The chain is built from TRBV29-1 and TRBJ2-1; D perhaps matches TRBD2 (5 bases). Between the trimmed V and J ends, which lost 5 bases and 0 bases, there was a span of 11 bases. CDR3 length: 14 residues. Germline CDR1 is SQVTM and CDR2 is ANQGSEA. CDR3 protein: CSVSSGSSYNEQFF. CDR3 nucleotide sequence: TGCAGCGTTTCAAGCGGCAGCTCCTACAATGAGCAGTTCTTC.

The gene calls are TRBV9 and TRBJ1-1; D is possibly TRBD1 (5 bases). Trimming pared 3 bases from V and 6 bases from J, leaving 18 bases between. CDR3 length: 15 residues. Germline V CDR1 and CDR2: SGDLS, YYNGEE. CDR3 nucleotides: TGTGCCAGCAGCGCCCTCAATTTCTGGGGCCCTGAAGCTTTCTTT. Translating gives CASSALNFWGPEAFF.

This chain connects TRBV30 to TRBJ1-6, with 7 bases that match TRBD1. Germline V gene data show CDR1 as GTSNPN and CDR2 as SVGIG (reference sequence). This CDR3 spans 13 amino acids. Losses at the gene ends were 3 bases for V and 7 bases for J; bases not matched to a gene: 3. This CDR3 is CAWSRDRNSPLHF. In DNA, the CDR3 is TGTGCCTGGAGCCGGGACAGAAATTCACCCCTCCACTTT.

This sequence joins TRBV29-1 and TRBJ2-4; D might be TRBD1 (5 bases). From germline, CDR1 is SQVTM and CDR2 ANQGSEA. The ends were cut back, 4 bases at V and 6 bases at J, with 10 bases in the middle. This CDR3 is 12 amino acids long. The CDR3 loop reads CSVATGPNIQYF. The CDR3 DNA sequence: TGCAGCGTTGCTACAGGTCCAAACATTCAGTACTTC.

The chain combines TRBV19 with TRBJ2-2; D is uncertain. CDR1 is LNHDA, CDR2 SQIVND, per germline (reference sequence). The CDR3 loop spans 15 amino acids. Trimming took 6 bases from V and 0 from J, leaving 11 bases between them. This CDR3 is CASRTASTNTGELFF. The CDR3 DNA sequence: TGTGCCAGTAGAACAGCCTCAACGAACACCGGGGAGCTGTTTTTT.

This clone is labeled medium-sized. This chain links TRBV7-2 with TRBJ2-1; D is perhaps TRBD2 (5 bases). Germline V CDR1 and CDR2: SGHTA, FQGNSA. The CDR3 totals 13 residues. The ends were cut back, 6 bases at V and 4 bases at J, with 10 bases in the middle. The CDR3 coding sequence is TGTGCCAGCAGTGACTACCTGTACAATGAGCAGTTCTTC. Translation gives CASSDYLYNEQFF.

The chain is built from TRBV20-1 and TRBJ2-3, with D hard to call. From germline, CDR1 is DFQATT and CDR2 SNEGSKA (reference sequence). The CDR3 loop spans 11 amino acids. V shed 7 bases and J shed 6 bases, with 11 bases lying between them. CDR3 in amino acids: CSVLLPDTQYF. CDR3 nucleotides: TGCAGTGTTCTCCTACCGGATACGCAGTATTTT.

V gene TRBV5-1 combines with J gene TRBJ2-1; unclear D gene. Germline CDR1 and CDR2: SGHRS and YFSETQ. V was trimmed by 4 bases and J by 0 bases, leaving 17 bases between them. This CDR3 region has 17 residues. The CDR3 coding sequence is TGCGCCAGCAGCAGTCCCTCTGCGGTCAGCTCCTACAATGAGCAGTTCTTC. Its translation: CASSSPSAVSSYNEQFF.

This sequence joins TRBV3-1 (or the pseudogene TRBV3-2) and TRBJ2-1, with a possible D match to TRBD2 (6 bases). Germline V CDR1 and CDR2: LGHDT, YNNKEL (reference sequence). The V end lost 0 bases, the J end lost 2 bases, and 14 bases lay between the germline ends. The CDR3 has 17 amino acids. CDR3 sequence reads: CASSQDLGVAAYNEQFF. The CDR3 nucleotides are TGTGCCAGCAGCCAAGACTTGGGGGTAGCGGCCTACAATGAGCAGTTCTTC.

The rearrangement uses TRBV9 and TRBJ1-2, with no clear D. This CDR3 is 14 amino acids long. The V and J ends lost 0 bases and 7 bases respectively, with 13 bases between them. Germline CDR1 is SGDLS and CDR2 is YYNGEE. The CDR3 spells CASSVGVGYTGYTF. CDR3 coding DNA: TGTGCCAGCAGCGTAGGAGTGGGCTACACTGGCTACACCTTC.

V and J are TRBV5-1 and TRBJ2-5, with D possibly being TRBD2 (6 bases). With 1 base removed from V and 4 bases from J, the gap between germline ends came to 11 bases. Germline CDR1 is SGHRS and CDR2 is YFSETQ. The length of the CDR3 is 14 residues. The CDR3: CASSLRGRRETQYF. The CDR3 region has the DNA TGCGCCAGCAGCTTGCGGGGGAGGAGAGAGACCCAGTACTTC.

V usage is TRBV9 and J usage is TRBJ2-1; the match to TRBD2 covers 14 bases. The germline V gene encodes CDR1 SGDLS and CDR2 YYNGEE. The CDR3 covers 15 residues. Germline trimming cut 3 bases from V and 5 bases from J; bases unmatched to any gene: 1. The CDR3 is CASSAGLAGDNEQFF. DNA for the CDR3: TGTGCCAGCAGCGCGGGACTAGCGGGGGACAATGAGCAGTTCTTC.